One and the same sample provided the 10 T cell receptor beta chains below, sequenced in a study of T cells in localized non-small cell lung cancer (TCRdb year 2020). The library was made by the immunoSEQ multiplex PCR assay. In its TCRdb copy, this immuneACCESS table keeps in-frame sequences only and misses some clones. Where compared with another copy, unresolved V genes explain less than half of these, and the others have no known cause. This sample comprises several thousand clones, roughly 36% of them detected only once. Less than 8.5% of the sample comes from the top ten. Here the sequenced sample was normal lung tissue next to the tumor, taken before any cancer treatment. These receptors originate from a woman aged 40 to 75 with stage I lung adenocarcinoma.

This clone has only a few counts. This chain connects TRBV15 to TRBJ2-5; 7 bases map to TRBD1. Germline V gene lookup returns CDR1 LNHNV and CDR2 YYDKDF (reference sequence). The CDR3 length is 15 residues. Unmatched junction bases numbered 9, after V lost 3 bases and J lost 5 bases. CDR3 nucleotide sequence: TGTGCCACCAGCAGTGGAGGCGGCAGGGGGGAGACCCAGTACTTC. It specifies CATSSGGGRGETQYF.

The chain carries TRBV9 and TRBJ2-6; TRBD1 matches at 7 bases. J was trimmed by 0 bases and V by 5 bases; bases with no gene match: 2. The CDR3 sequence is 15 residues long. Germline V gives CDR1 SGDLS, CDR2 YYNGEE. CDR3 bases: TGTGCCAGCAGTGGACAGGACTCTGGGGCCAACGTCCTGACTTTC. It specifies CASSGQDSGANVLTF.

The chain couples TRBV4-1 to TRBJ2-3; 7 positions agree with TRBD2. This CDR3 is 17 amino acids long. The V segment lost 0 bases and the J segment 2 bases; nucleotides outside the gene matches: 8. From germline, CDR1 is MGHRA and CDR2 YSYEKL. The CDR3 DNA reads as TGCGCCAGCAGCCAAGATCTAGGACTAGGAGCCACAGATACGCAGTATTTT. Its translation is CASSQDLGLGATDTQYF.

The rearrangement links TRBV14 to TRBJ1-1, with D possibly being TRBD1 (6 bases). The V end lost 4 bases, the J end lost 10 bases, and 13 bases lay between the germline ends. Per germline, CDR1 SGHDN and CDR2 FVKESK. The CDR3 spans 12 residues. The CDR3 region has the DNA TGTGCCAGCAGCCGGACAGCAGCGGGAGCTTTCTTT. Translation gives CASSRTAAGAFF.

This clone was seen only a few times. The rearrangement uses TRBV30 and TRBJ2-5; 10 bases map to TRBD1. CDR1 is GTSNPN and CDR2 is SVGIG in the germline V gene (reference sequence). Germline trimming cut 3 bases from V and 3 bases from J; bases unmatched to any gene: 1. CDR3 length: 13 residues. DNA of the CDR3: TGTGCCTGGAGGGGGACAGGGGAAGAGACCCAGTACTTC. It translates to CAWRGTGEETQYF.

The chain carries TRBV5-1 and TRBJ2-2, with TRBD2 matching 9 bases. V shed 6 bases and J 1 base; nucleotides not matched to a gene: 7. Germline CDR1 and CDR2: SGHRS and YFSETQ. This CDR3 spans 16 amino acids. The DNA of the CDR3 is TGCGCCAGCACCCCGAGAGCGGGAGGGAACACCGGGGAGCTGTTTTTT. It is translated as CASTPRAGGNTGELFF.

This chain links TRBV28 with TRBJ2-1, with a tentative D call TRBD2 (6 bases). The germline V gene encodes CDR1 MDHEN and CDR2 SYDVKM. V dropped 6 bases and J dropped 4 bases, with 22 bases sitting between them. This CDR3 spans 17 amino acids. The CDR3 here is CASSPYFQRTTYNEQFF. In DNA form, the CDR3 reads TGTGCCAGCAGCCCCTACTTCCAGCGGACTACTTACAATGAGCAGTTCTTC.

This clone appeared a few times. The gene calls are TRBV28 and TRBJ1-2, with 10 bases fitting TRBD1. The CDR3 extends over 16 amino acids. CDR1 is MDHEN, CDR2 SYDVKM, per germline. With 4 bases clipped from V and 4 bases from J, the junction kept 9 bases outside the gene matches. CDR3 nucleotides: TGTGCCAGCAGTTCGGACGACAGGGGGCTCGTCTATGGCTACACCTTC. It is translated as CASSSDDRGLVYGYTF.

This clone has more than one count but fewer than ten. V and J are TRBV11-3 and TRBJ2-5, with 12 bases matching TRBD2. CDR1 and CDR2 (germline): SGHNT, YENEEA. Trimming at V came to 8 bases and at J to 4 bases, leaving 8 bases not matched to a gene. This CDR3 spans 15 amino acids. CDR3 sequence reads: CASAGRLAGVETQYF. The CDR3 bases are TGTGCCAGCGCGGGTCGACTAGCGGGAGTAGAGACCCAGTACTTC.

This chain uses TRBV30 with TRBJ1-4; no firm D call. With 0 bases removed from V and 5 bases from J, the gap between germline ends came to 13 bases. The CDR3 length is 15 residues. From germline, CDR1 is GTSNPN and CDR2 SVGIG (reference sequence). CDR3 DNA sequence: TGTGCCTGGAGTGTACGTTTTAGTCCAAATGAAAAACTGTTTTTT. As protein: CAWSVRFSPNEKLFF.